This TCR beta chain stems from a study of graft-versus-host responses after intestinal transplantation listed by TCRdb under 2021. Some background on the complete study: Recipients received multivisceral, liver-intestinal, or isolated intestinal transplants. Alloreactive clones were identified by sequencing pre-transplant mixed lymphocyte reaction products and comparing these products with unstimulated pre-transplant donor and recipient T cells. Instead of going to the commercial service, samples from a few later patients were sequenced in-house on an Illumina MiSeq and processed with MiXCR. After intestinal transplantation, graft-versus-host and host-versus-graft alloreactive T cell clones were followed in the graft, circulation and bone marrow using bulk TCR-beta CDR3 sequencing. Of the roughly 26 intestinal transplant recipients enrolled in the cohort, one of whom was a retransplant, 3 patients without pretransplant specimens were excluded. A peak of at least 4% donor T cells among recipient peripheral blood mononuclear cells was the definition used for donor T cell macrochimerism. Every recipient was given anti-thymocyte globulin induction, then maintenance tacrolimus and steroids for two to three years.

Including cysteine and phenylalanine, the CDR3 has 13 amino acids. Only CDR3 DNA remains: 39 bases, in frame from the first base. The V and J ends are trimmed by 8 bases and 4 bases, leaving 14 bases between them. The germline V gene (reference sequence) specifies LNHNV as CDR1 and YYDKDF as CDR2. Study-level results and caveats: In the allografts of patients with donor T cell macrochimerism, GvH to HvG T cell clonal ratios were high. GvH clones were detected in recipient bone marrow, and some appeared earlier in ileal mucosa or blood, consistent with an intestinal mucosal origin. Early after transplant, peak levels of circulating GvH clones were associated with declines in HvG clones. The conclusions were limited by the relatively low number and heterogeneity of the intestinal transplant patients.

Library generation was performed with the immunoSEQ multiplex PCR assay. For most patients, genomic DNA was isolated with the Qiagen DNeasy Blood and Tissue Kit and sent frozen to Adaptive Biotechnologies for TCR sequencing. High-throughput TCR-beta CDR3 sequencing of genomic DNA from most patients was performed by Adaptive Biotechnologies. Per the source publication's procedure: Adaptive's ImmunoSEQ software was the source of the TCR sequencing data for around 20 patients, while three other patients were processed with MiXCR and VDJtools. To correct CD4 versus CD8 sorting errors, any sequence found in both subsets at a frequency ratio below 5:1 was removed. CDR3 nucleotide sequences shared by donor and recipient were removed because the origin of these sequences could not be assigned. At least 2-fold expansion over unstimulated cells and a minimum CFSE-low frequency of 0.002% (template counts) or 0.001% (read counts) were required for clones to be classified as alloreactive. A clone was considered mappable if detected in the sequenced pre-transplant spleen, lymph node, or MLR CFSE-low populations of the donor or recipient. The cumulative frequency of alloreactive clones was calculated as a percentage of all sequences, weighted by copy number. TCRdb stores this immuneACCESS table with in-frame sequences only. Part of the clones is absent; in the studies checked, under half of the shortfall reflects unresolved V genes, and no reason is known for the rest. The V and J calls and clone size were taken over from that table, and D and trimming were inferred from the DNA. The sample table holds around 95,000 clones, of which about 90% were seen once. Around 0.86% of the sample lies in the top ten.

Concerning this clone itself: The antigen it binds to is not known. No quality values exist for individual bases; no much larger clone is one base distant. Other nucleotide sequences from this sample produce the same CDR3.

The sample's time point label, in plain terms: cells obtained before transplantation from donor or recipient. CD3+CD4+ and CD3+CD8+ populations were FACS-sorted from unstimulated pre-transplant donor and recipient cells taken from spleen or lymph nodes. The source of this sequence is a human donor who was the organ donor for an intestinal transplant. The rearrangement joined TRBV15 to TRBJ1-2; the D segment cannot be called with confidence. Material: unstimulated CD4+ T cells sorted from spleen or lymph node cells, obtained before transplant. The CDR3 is CATARGALYGYTF. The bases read TGTGCCACCGCACGGGGAGCCCTCTATGGCTACACCTTC.